One sample yielded the 5 T cell receptor beta chains listed below, sequenced in a study of blood T cell repertoires in COVID-19. Data came from immunoSEQ multiplex PCR; TCRdb stores just in-frame clones and leaves some out. The sample carries some 64,000 clones, 88% recorded once. The sequenced sample consisted of peripheral blood. These receptors originate from a man between 65 and 85 years old with acute or convalescent COVID-19.

The rearrangement links TRBV4-2 to TRBJ2-5; tentative D call: TRBD2 (6 bases). The CDR3 covers 16 residues. CDR1 LGHNA and CDR2 YNFKEQ come from the germline V gene. V dropped 5 bases and J dropped 7 bases, with 23 bases sitting between them. The CDR3: CASSGQGRTSMGTQYF. The DNA for the CDR3 is TGTGCCAGCAGCGGGCAAGGGAGGACGAGTATGGGGACCCAGTACTTC.

The chain couples TRBV4-1 to TRBJ1-6; D is uncertain. This CDR3 contains 15 residues. Looked up from germline, CDR1 is MGHRA and CDR2 is YSYEKL. V lost 3 bases to trimming and J lost 7 bases, with 13 bases between them. CDR3 bases: TGCGCCAGCAGCCAGGTAGACCGAGGAAATTCACCCCTCCACTTT. It yields the protein CASSQVDRGNSPLHF.

The chain employs TRBV11-2 and TRBJ2-7; D might be TRBD1 (6 bases). Trimming left V 3 bases short and J 0 bases short, with 9 bases between. This CDR3 contains 14 residues. Germline loops: CDR1 SGHAT, CDR2 FQNNGV. The CDR3 reads CASSLAQGSYEQYF. The CDR3 DNA follows: TGTGCCAGCAGCTTGGCACAGGGCTCCTACGAGCAGTACTTC.

The chain employs TRBV9 and TRBJ2-1, with a weak D call TRBD1 (6 bases). The CDR3 is made up of 13 amino acids. Germline lookup yields CDR1 SGDLS and CDR2 YYNGEE. Trimming removed 0 bases at V and 13 bases at J, with 14 bases between. The CDR3 region is CASSVDGRGSQFF. The DNA for the CDR3 is TGTGCCAGCAGCGTAGATGGCAGGGGATCACAGTTCTTC.

The chain carries TRBV3-1 (or the pseudogene TRBV3-2) and TRBJ1-4; weak D call: TRBD1 (5 bases). In germline, CDR1 is LGHDT, CDR2 YNNKEL (reference sequence). The CDR3 loop spans 14 amino acids. Trimming removed 4 bases at V and 4 bases at J, with 10 bases between. As DNA, the CDR3 is TGTGCCAGCAGCCTAGGGGCCCTTAATGAAAAACTGTTTTTT. This sequence encodes CASSLGALNEKLFF.